Below, 2 T cell receptor beta chains from the same sample are listed, as sequenced in a study of cytomegalovirus exposure and HLA in healthy donors. Sequencing was performed with immunoSEQ multiplex PCR; in TCRdb, only in-frame clones are kept and a portion is missing. The repertoire consists of about 98,000 clones, with roughly 87% occurring once and the leading ten covering 5.5% to 7%. The source material was PBMCs. All receptors come from a man younger than 35 in good health and CMV-seropositive.

The J gene is TRBJ2-7, the V gene TRBV5-1; 10 bases match TRBD1. The germline CDR1 and CDR2 sequences are SGHRS and YFSETQ. Trimming cost V 2 bases and J 6 bases; bases outside gene matches: 5. The CDR3 consists of 14 residues. The CDR3, as DNA: TGCGCCAGCAGCTTAGGGACAGGGGCGCGCGAGCAGTACTTC. Protein product: CASSLGTGAREQYF.

This clone has just a few counts. The CDR3 here is CASSEFWSTGDDSNQPQHF. The CDR3 DNA reads as TGTGCCAGCAGTGAATTCTGGTCGACAGGGGACGATAGCAATCAGCCCCAGCATTTT. This chain uses TRBV2 with TRBJ1-5; TRBD1 agrees at 8 bases. CDR3 length: 19 amino acids. CDR1 is SNHLY, CDR2 FYNNEI, per germline. V shed 2 bases and J 0 bases; nucleotides not matched to a gene: 12.